This TCR beta chain was documented in a study of identical twins. The germline V gene has CDR1 SGHAT and CDR2 FQNNGV. V was clipped by 1 base and J by 1 base, with 10 bases between them. The CDR3 sequence is 15 residues long. This clonotype has ten or more counts. A universal primer site was added by template switching, and unique molecular identifiers were carried by the cDNA. TCRdb re-analysed the 5' RACE reads in MiXCR, keeping a single row per CDR3 protein. The top ten clones hold 4% to 5.5% of a sample with some 690,000 distinct CDR3 sequences, 20% to 25% of them seen once. This sample was shared with a second study, whose subject was T cells expressing NK-cell markers.

The chain employs TRBV11-2 and TRBJ1-1; the D is unclear. The specimen was PBMCs. This TCR came from a woman under 30 in good health. This chain's CDR3 is CASSLAPGRNTEAFF. CDR3 nucleotides: TGTGCCAGCAGCTTAGCGCCCGGGAGGAACACTGAAGCTTTCTTT. Full variable domain (rest looked up from reference TRBV11-2 and TRBJ1-1): EAGVAQSPRYKIIEKRQSVAFWCNPISGHATLYWYQQILGQGPKLLIQFQNNGVVDDSQLPKDRFSAERLKGVDSTLKIQPAKLEDSAVYLCASSLAPGRNTEAFFGQGTRLTVV.